This entry lists 16 T cell receptor beta chains sequenced from one sample in a study of cytomegalovirus exposure and HLA in healthy donors. PCR amplification relied on 60 Vbeta primers (plus 13 Jbeta primers). The data were produced by immunoSEQ multiplex PCR, yet TCRdb's version contains in-frame clones alone and is incomplete. The repertoire has 140,000 to 150,000 clones, around 70% of them found once; the top ten carry roughly 2%. The sample comprised PBMCs. All receptors derive from a woman aged 60-75 years in good health and CMV-seropositive.

The chain is built from TRBV28 and TRBJ1-2, with D hard to call. Germline values: CDR1 MDHEN, CDR2 SYDVKM. This CDR3 contains 12 residues. The V gene lost 1 base and the J gene lost 5 bases, with 5 bases spanning the gap. The CDR3 loop is CASSLSGYGYTF. CDR3 in DNA: TGTGCCAGCAGTTTATCCGGTTATGGCTACACCTTC.

In this sample, this clone turned up a few times. The rearrangement joins TRBV6-5 to TRBJ2-7; TRBD1 matches 10 bases. This CDR3 is 14 amino acids long. Looked up from germline, CDR1 is MNHEY and CDR2 is SVGAGI. V lost 6 bases and J lost 5; bases outside the gene matches: 7. The CDR3 nucleotides read TGTGCCAGCAGATCGGGACAGGGGTTTCACGAGCAGTACTTC. Amino acids: CASRSGQGFHEQYF.

The chain links TRBV29-1 to TRBJ1-1, with TRBD1 identical over 10 bases. This CDR3 spans 13 amino acids. CDR1 SQVTM and CDR2 ANQGSEA come from the germline V gene. Unmatched junction bases numbered 5, after V lost 5 bases and J lost 5 bases. The CDR3: CSVQGQGLTEAFF. CDR3 coding DNA: TGCAGCGTTCAGGGACAGGGGTTGACTGAAGCTTTCTTT.

The V call is TRBV4-1, the J call TRBJ2-7, with 8 nucleotides matching TRBD2. The V and J ends lost 1 base and 2 bases, in that order; junction bases with no gene match: 10. The CDR3 is 17 amino acids. Germline V gives CDR1 MGHRA, CDR2 YSYEKL. In DNA, the CDR3 is TGCGCCAGCAGCCAAGGGTTAGCGGGAAACACAGCCTACGAGCAGTACTTC. It codes for CASSQGLAGNTAYEQYF.

CDR3 DNA: TGTGCCAGCAGGACAGTGGGGGGCAATGAGCAGTTCTTC. Amino acid sequence: CASRTVGGNEQFF. V and J are TRBV6-1 and TRBJ2-1, with D maybe TRBD2 (6 bases). V lost 6 bases and J lost 6, with 12 bases in between. CDR3 size: 13 residues. Germline CDR1 and CDR2: MNHNS and SASEGT.

The chain has TRBV9 and TRBJ2-2, with 10 bases fitting TRBD2. The CDR3 spans 17 residues. V shed 0 bases and J 5 bases; nucleotides not matched to a gene: 7. CDR1 SGDLS and CDR2 YYNGEE come from the germline V gene. CDR3 sequence (DNA): TGTGCCAGCAGCGTAGAGATAGCGGGAGGTAATACCGGGGAGCTGTTTTTT. This gives the protein CASSVEIAGGNTGELFF.

The genes are TRBV27 and TRBJ1-1; 8 bases map to TRBD1. After removal of 3 bases from V and 3 bases from J, the junction contained 3 bases not matched to a gene. Germline CDR1 reads MNHEY; CDR2 reads SMNVEV (reference sequence). This CDR3 comprises 14 residues. In nucleotides, the CDR3 is TGTGCCAGCAGTTTTAGACAGGGGTACACTGAAGCTTTCTTT. Translating gives CASSFRQGYTEAFF.

The rearrangement uses TRBV19 and TRBJ1-2, with D possibly TRBD1 on 5 matching bases. The CDR3 consists of 12 residues. V dropped 5 bases and J dropped 5 bases, with 9 bases sitting between them. Looked up from germline, CDR1 is LNHDA and CDR2 is SQIVND (reference sequence). The CDR3 DNA follows: TGTGCCAGTAGTCCAGGGAGGTATGGCTACACCTTC. Protein product: CASSPGRYGYTF.

The chain uses TRBV18 and TRBJ1-1; D not certain. Germline V gene lookup returns CDR1 KGHSH and CDR2 LQKENI. This CDR3 has 13 amino acids. Trimming cost V 3 bases and J 3 bases, with 8 bases left between them. The CDR3 spells CASSPNRDTEAFF. The CDR3 DNA follows: TGTGCCAGCTCACCTAACCGGGACACTGAAGCTTTCTTT. Full variable domain (rest looked up from reference TRBV18 and TRBJ1-1): NAGVMQNPRHLVRRRGQEARLRCSPMKGHSHVYWYRQLPEEGLKFMVYLQKENIIDESGMPKERFSAEFPKEGPSILRIQQVVRGDSAAYFCASSPNRDTEAFFGQGTRLTVV.

The J gene is TRBJ1-5, the V gene TRBV27, with TRBD1 as a possible D gene (5 bases). CDR1 is MNHEY and CDR2 is SMNVEV in the germline V gene (reference sequence). V lost 2 bases and J 2 bases, leaving 10 bases between the germline ends. The CDR3 length is 15 residues. This CDR3 reads CASSLGQGGNQPQHF. CDR3 in DNA: TGTGCCAGCAGTTTAGGGCAGGGCGGCAATCAGCCCCAGCATTTT.

V and J are TRBV6-5 and TRBJ1-5, with 9 bases that match TRBD1. CDR1 and CDR2 from the germline V gene are MNHEY and SVGAGI. Unmatched junction bases numbered 7, after V lost 6 bases and J lost 4 bases. The CDR3 contains 15 residues. CDR3: CASRYRQGGNQPQHF. The CDR3 DNA sequence: TGTGCCAGCAGATACCGACAGGGGGGTAATCAGCCCCAGCATTTT.

Only a few counts were recorded for this clone. The chain combines TRBV18 with TRBJ1-1; D unclear. Germline CDR1 is KGHSH and CDR2 is LQKENI. With 2 bases removed from V and 4 bases from J, the gap between germline ends came to 8 bases. The CDR3 runs to 13 residues. This CDR3 is CASSPDAGTEAFF. The CDR3, as DNA: TGTGCCAGCTCACCAGATGCGGGCACTGAAGCTTTCTTT.

This clone was counted only a few times. The chain links TRBV2 to TRBJ2-7; D unclear. The V end was cut by 5 bases, the J end by 0 bases, with 11 bases between. CDR3 length: 14 residues. Germline loops: CDR1 SNHLY, CDR2 FYNNEI. In nucleotides, the CDR3 is TGTGCCAGCAGTCGCGAGAGAAGCTCCTACGAGCAGTACTTC. Protein: CASSRERSSYEQYF.

A note on this clone: In the same sample, other DNA sequences code for this CDR3. This rearrangement joins TRBV9 to TRBJ1-1; 7 bases map to TRBD1. Trimming removed 0 bases from V and 4 bases from J; junction bases left unmatched: 3. The CDR3 is 14 amino acids. CDR1 is SGDLS and CDR2 is YYNGEE in the germline V gene. CDR3 sequence (DNA): TGTGCCAGCAGCGTAGGCCAGGGGGGCACTGAAGCTTTCTTT. Translating gives CASSVGQGGTEAFF.

The chain is built from TRBV30 and TRBJ1-3; D unclear. The CDR3 loop spans 16 amino acids. In germline, CDR1 is GTSNPN, CDR2 SVGIG (reference sequence). Trimming removed 5 bases from V and 0 bases from J, with 17 bases in between. Written as DNA, the CDR3 is TGTGCCTGGGGCCGGGGTGGTTTCCACTCTGGAAACACCATATATTTT. This encodes CAWGRGGFHSGNTIYF.

The gene calls are TRBV18 and TRBJ2-6, with TRBD1 identical over 7 bases. The CDR3 consists of 18 residues. The germline V gene encodes CDR1 KGHSH and CDR2 LQKENI. V lost 5 bases to trimming and J lost 2 bases; unmatched junction nucleotides: 12. The chain's CDR3 is CASSRQGVLVAGANVLTF. The CDR3 coding sequence is TGTGCCAGCTCAAGACAGGGCGTCTTGGTGGCTGGGGCCAACGTCCTGACTTTC.